Listed below are T cell receptor beta chains from one sample, sequenced in a study of OX40 agonist ivuxolimab in advanced cancers. Profiled with immunoSEQ multiplex PCR; TCRdb holds only in-frame clones, not every one. The sample contains tens of thousands of clones, about 91% of which appear only once. Sample: CD4+ or CD8+ T cells sorted from blood, taken in a trial of the OX40 agonist ivuxolimab. Receptors were obtained from an adult with an advanced solid tumor such as melanoma, head and neck, liver or kidney cancer. Each CDR3 is given with its conserved first and last residue. The D gene is left open where the match is weak. Clone size is not always given. Where it is, it says once, few, many or a class for expanded clones.

TGTGCCAGCAGCGGGGGACAGGGGCTTACTGGTGGGGCCAACGTCCTGACTTTC,CASSGGQGLTGGANVLTF,TRBD1,.,TRBJ2-6,TRBV5-4
TGTGCCAGTAGTCTACAGGGGAGAAACTACTATGGCTACACCTTC,CASSLQGRNYYGYTF,TRBD1,.,TRBJ1-2,TRBV19
TGTGCCTTCCCTTACTCTGGGGCCAACGTCCTGACTTTC,CAFPYSGANVLTF,.,once,TRBJ2-6,TRBV30
TGTGCCACCAGCGGGAGGGCGAACACCGGGGAGCTGTTTTTT,CATSGRANTGELFF,TRBD2,.,TRBJ2-2,TRBV15
TGCGCCAGCAGCTCGACAGGGGGGGCCACTGAAGCTTTCTTT,CASSSTGGATEAFF,TRBD1,.,TRBJ1-1,TRBV5-1
TGTGCCAGTAGTATGAGGCACGGGGGCGGGAGGTCAGATACGCAGTATTTT,CASSMRHGGGRSDTQYF,TRBD2,.,TRBJ2-3,TRBV19
TGTGCCAGCAGCTTAGGACGGGGAGCGGGAGGTCTAGGTGAGCAGTTCTTC,CASSLGRGAGGLGEQFF,TRBD2,.,TRBJ2-1,TRBV7-9
TGTGCTAGTGGTTTAGCTGGGGGCCACGAGCAGTACTTC,CASGLAGGHEQYF,.,.,TRBJ2-7,TRBV12-5
TGCGCCAGCAGCTTGGAGGGGGGCACAGATACGCAGTATTTT,CASSLEGGTDTQYF,.,.,TRBJ2-3,TRBV5-1
TGCGCCAGCAGTGAGTCGCGGCTAGCGGGAGAGTACTTC,CASSESRLAGEYF,TRBD2,.,TRBJ2-7,TRBV10-2
TGCGCCAGCAGCTTGGCTGGAGGGTACGAGACCCAGTACTTC,CASSLAGGYETQYF,.,.,TRBJ2-5,TRBV5-1
TGTGCCAGCAGCTTATCTAGCGGGGTCCAGATCTTCCGCGAGCAGTACTTC,CASSLSSGVQIFREQYF,TRBD2,.,TRBJ2-7,TRBV11-3
TGTGCCAGCAGCCCACGGGGGGTCTACGAGCAGTACTTC,CASSPRGVYEQYF,TRBD2,.,TRBJ2-7,TRBV11-3
TGTGCCAGCAGTTACCAACAGGGGAGAAACACTGAAGCTTTCTTT,CASSYQQGRNTEAFF,TRBD1,once,TRBJ1-1,TRBV6-6
TGCAGCGTTGCGTTAGCGGCCGGGTTTGGCAATGAGCAGTTCTTC,CSVALAAGFGNEQFF,.,.,TRBJ2-1,TRBV29-1
TGTGCCAGCAGCTTGGACACTGAAGCTTTCTTT,CASSLDTEAFF,.,.,TRBJ1-1,TRBV7-9
TGCGCCAGCAGGGTTAGCGGGAGCTGGTCCTACGAGCAGTACTTC,CASRVSGSWSYEQYF,TRBD2,.,TRBJ2-7,TRBV10-2
TGTGCCAGTAGTCCGCGACAGGGTTTGGGAAAACTGTTTTTT,CASSPRQGLGKLFF,TRBD1,.,TRBJ1-4,TRBV19
TGCGCCAGCAGTGACGGCACGGGAGGGGCCTACGAGCAGTACTTC,CASSDGTGGAYEQYF,TRBD2,.,TRBJ2-7,TRBV10-1
TGTGCCAACTCCAAAGGAGGCCGCACAGATACGCAGTATTTT,CANSKGGRTDTQYF,.,.,TRBJ2-3,TRBV28
TGTGCCAGCAGCGCGGGCCCAGGGGATACGCAGTATTTT,CASSAGPGDTQYF,.,.,TRBJ2-3,TRBV9
TGTGCCAGTAGGGACAGGGGGATCCACGAGCAGTACTTC,CASRDRGIHEQYF,TRBD1,once,TRBJ2-7,TRBV19
TGCAGCGTTCTCAGAAACGAGTTTCACGAGCAGTACTTC,CSVLRNEFHEQYF,.,.,TRBJ2-7,TRBV29-1
TGTGCCAGCAGTGAAGGACAGGCGGGTGGCTACACCTTC,CASSEGQAGGYTF,.,.,TRBJ1-2,TRBV2
TGTGCCAGTAGTATTGAAACAGGGGGCAAAAGTGAAGCTTTCTTT,CASSIETGGKSEAFF,TRBD1,.,TRBJ1-1,TRBV19
TGTGCCAGCATGCCCTCAGGGGCTGGGGCCAACGTCCTGACTTTC,CASMPSGAGANVLTF,.,.,TRBJ2-6,TRBV27
TGTGCCAGTAGTGTGGACAGCGTCAATCAGCCCCAGCATTTT,CASSVDSVNQPQHF,.,.,TRBJ1-5,TRBV19
TGTGCCAGCAGTGATCTAGCGGGGGAGCAGTACTTC,CASSDLAGEQYF,TRBD2,.,TRBJ2-7,TRBV2
TGTGCCAGCAGTACGGGACAGGGTCCTTCCTACGAGCAGTACTTC,CASSTGQGPSYEQYF,TRBD1,.,TRBJ2-7,TRBV6-5
TGTGCCAGCGGCCTTTTCGGCCCCCCAGATTACGAGCAGTACTTC,CASGLFGPPDYEQYF,.,.,TRBJ2-7,TRBV28
TGTGCCAGCAGCTTGGCCTTAGGACAGGGGAGTGTAGCCGGGGAGCTGTTTTTT,CASSLALGQGSVAGELFF,TRBD1,.,TRBJ2-2,TRBV5-6
TGTGCCAGCAGGCACATTCGGGACGCTGACTACGAGCAGTACTTC,CASRHIRDADYEQYF,.,.,TRBJ2-7,TRBV7-9
TGTGCCAGTAGTACGCGGAGAAAGTTGGATGAGCAGTTCTTC,CASSTRRKLDEQFF,.,.,TRBJ2-1,TRBV19
TGTGCCAGCAGCGAGGGCGGAAACGCGAACACCGGGGAGCTGTTTTTT,CASSEGGNANTGELFF,.,.,TRBJ2-2,TRBV9
TGTGCCAGCAGGGAGATATTTGGCAATCAGCCCCAGCATTTT,CASREIFGNQPQHF,.,once,TRBJ1-5,TRBV6-1
TGTGCCAGCAGGCCCAGCGGCAATTACAATGAGCAGTTCTTC,CASRPSGNYNEQFF,.,.,TRBJ2-1,TRBV6-1
TGTGCCAGCTCGCGTTCAGGGAACTATGGCTACACCTTC,CASSRSGNYGYTF,.,.,TRBJ1-2,TRBV2
TGTGCCAGCAGGCCGACAGGTTTGCCCCAGCATTTT,CASRPTGLPQHF,.,.,TRBJ1-5,TRBV28
TGTGCCAGCAGCTTAGGTGGACAGGGCCCTTACGAGCAGTACTTC,CASSLGGQGPYEQYF,TRBD1,.,TRBJ2-7,TRBV7-2
TGTGCCAGTAGTAGGAGCGGGGTGAACACCGGGGAGCTGTTTTTT,CASSRSGVNTGELFF,TRBD2,.,TRBJ2-2,TRBV19
TGTGCCAGCAGCTTATGGCAGGGCACTGAAGCTTTCTTT,CASSLWQGTEAFF,.,.,TRBJ1-1,TRBV7-3
TGTGCCAGTAGTACCTACCTAAATAGCAATCAGCCCCAGCATTTT,CASSTYLNSNQPQHF,.,.,TRBJ1-5,TRBV19
TGCAGCGTTGTCGGGGGAAACACTGAAGCTTTCTTT,CSVVGGNTEAFF,.,.,TRBJ1-1,TRBV29-1
TGTGCCAGCAGTTCCGGACAGACTAACGAGCAGTACTTC,CASSSGQTNEQYF,.,.,TRBJ2-7,TRBV28
TGTGCCAGTAGTGGGGGGCAGGGGTGGCAGCCCCAGCATTTT,CASSGGQGWQPQHF,.,.,TRBJ1-5,TRBV19
TGTGCCAGCAGCCCGGGTAGCGGGCTTAGCACAGATACGCAGTATTTT,CASSPGSGLSTDTQYF,TRBD2,.,TRBJ2-3,TRBV7-2
TGTGCCTCCGGGACTAGCGGGAGTAGAGAGACCCAGTACTTC,CASGTSGSRETQYF,TRBD2,.,TRBJ2-5,TRBV19
TGTGCCAGCAGTTCCCCGCCGGGGGAGAGCTATGGCTACACCTTC,CASSSPPGESYGYTF,.,.,TRBJ1-2,TRBV28
TGTGCCAGCAGTGACCCAACTAACGCGGTAGAACTGTTTTTT,CASSDPTNAVELFF,.,.,TRBJ1-4,TRBV25-1
TGCGCCAGCAGCCGAGGAACCGGGGAGCTGTTTTTT,CASSRGTGELFF,.,.,TRBJ2-2,TRBV4-3
TGCGCCAGCAGCTTGCTAGGGGCAGAAAACACCGGGGAGCTGTTTTTT,CASSLLGAENTGELFF,.,.,TRBJ2-2,TRBV5-1
TGTGCCAGCAGCCCGAGACAGGGTGGGTCCTACAATGAGCAGTTCTTC,CASSPRQGGSYNEQFF,TRBD1,.,TRBJ2-1,TRBV7-2
TGTGCCAGCAGATACATGCAATCTGGAAACACCATATATTTT,CASRYMQSGNTIYF,.,.,TRBJ1-3,TRBV2